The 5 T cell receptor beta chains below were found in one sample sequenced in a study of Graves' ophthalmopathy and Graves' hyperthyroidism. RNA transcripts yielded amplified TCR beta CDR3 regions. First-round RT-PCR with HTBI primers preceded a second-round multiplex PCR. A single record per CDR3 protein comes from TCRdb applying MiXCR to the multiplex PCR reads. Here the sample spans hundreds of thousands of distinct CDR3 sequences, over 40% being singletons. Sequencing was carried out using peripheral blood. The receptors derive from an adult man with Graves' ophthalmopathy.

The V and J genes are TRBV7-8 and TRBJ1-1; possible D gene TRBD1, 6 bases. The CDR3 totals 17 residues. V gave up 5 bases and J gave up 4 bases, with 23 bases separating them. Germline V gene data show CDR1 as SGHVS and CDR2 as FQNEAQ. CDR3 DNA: TGTGCCAGCAGCCCCTGGACAGAGGGGAGGGGAGGCACTGAAGCTTTCTTT. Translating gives CASSPWTEGRGGTEAFF.

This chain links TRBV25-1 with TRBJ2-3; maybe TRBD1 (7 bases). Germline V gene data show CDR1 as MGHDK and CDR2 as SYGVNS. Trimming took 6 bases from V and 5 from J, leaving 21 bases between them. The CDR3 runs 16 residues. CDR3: CASSGGGAFVGDTQYF. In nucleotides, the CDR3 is TGTGCCAGCAGCGGAGGGGGCGCATTTGTAGGAGATACGCAGTATTTT.

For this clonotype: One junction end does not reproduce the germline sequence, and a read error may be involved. Here the CDR3 DNA reads TGCGCCAGCAGCCTCAGACCCGGGACAGGTGCCGGGGAGCTGTTTTTT. This codes for CASSLRPGTGAGELFF. The V gene is TRBV5-5, the J gene TRBJ2-2, with 8 nucleotides matching TRBD1. The V gene's germline CDR1 is SGHKS and CDR2 YYEKEE (reference sequence). The CDR3 has 16 amino acids.

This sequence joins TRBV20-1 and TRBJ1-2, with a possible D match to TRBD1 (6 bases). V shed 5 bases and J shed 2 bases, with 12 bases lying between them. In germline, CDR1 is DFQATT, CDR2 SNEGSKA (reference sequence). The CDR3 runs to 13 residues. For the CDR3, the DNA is TGCAGTGCTGAGGGGGGGGTGAACTATGGCTACACCTTC. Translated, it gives CSAEGGVNYGYTF.

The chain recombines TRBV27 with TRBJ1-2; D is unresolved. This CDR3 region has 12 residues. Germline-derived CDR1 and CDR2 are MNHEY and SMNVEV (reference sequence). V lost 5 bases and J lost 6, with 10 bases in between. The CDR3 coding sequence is TGTGCCAGCAGTGACCGGAGCAATGGCTACACCTTC. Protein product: CASSDRSNGYTF.